What follows are 4 T cell receptor beta chains derived from one specimen sequenced in a study of cytomegalovirus exposure and HLA in healthy donors. PCR involved 60 Vbeta and 13 Jbeta primers. Profiling relied on immunoSEQ multiplex PCR, and the TCRdb table lists in-frame clones only, not all of them. Its listing shows about 150,000 clones. Source material: PBMCs. The receptor set was obtained from a man aged 25 to 40 in good health and CMV-seronegative.

The chain recombines TRBV25-1 with TRBJ1-2, with D possibly being TRBD1 (6 bases). The ends were cut back, 2 bases at V and 8 bases at J, with 21 bases in the middle. Germline V gene data show CDR1 as MGHDK and CDR2 as SYGVNS. The CDR3 runs to 16 residues. CDR3 amino acids: CASSEIGQLHPRGYTF. For the CDR3, the DNA is TGTGCCAGCAGTGAAATAGGACAGCTACACCCGAGGGGCTACACCTTC.

The chain has TRBV5-1 and TRBJ2-5, with 13 bases fitting TRBD2. Germline V gene sequence: CDR1 SGHRS, CDR2 YFSETQ. The V gene end was trimmed by 3 bases and the J gene end by 4 bases; junction bases not matched to a gene: 6. This CDR3 comprises 16 residues. The CDR3 spells CASSSGRTSGRETQYF. The CDR3 DNA follows: TGCGCCAGCAGCTCCGGAAGGACTAGCGGGAGAGAGACCCAGTACTTC. The entire variable domain, with the rest obtained from reference TRBV5-1 and TRBJ2-5, is as follows: KAGVTQTPRYLIKTRGQQVTLSCSPISGHRSVSWYQQTPGQGLQFLFEYFSETQRNKGNFPGRFSGRQFSNSRSEMNVSTLELGDSALYLCASSSGRTSGRETQYFGPGTRLLVL.

On this clone itself: An end of the junction does not agree with germline; a read error may underlie this. The rearrangement links TRBV6-1 to TRBJ2-4, with TRBD1 matching over 9 bases. Germline-derived CDR1 and CDR2 are MNHNS and SASEGT. This CDR3 is 11 amino acids long. CDR3 sequence: CASSERDRANF. CDR3 nucleotide sequence: TGTGCCAGCAGTGAAAGGGACAGGGCTAACTTC.

This chain uses TRBV29-1 with TRBJ2-7; TRBD1 agrees at 7 bases. CDR1 and CDR2 (germline): SQVTM, ANQGSEA. With 7 bases clipped from V and 3 bases from J, the junction kept 9 bases outside the gene matches. There are 13 residues in the CDR3. Here the CDR3 DNA reads TGCAGCGCGACAGGGACACACCACTACGAGCAGTACTTC. This gives the protein CSATGTHHYEQYF.